This is a list of T cell receptor beta chains from one sample in a study of blood T cell repertoires in COVID-19. TCRdb's table, derived via immunoSEQ multiplex PCR, lists solely in-frame clones and lacks some. The sample lists around 76,000 clones, 65% to 80% occurring once. Sequencing used peripheral blood. Receptor source: a woman of 80 years or more with active or convalescent COVID-19. Each CDR3 is given with its conserved first and last residue.

TRBJ1-2 TRBV7-3 CASSPSGTGYGYTF
TRBJ1-1 TRBV7-8 CASSLVGRQGASEAFF
TRBJ2-3 TRBV4-2 CASSQVDRRLGDTQYF
TRBJ2-2 TRBV4-3 CASSQDTQRRELFF
TRBJ2-1 TRBV6-5 CASRLRDYNEQFF
TRBJ2-3 TRBV19 CASSINVGGTDTQYF
TRBJ2-1 TRBV6-2/TRBV6-3 CASSYERLAGGGNEQFF
TRBJ2-7 TRBV7-9 CASSPPDGNSYEQYF
TRBJ2-7 TRBV10-3 CAMATDTYEQYF
TRBJ1-3 TRBV18 CASSPRLDETRNTIYF
TRBJ1-2 TRBV29-1 CSVERSGKTGYTF
TRBJ2-2 TRBV11-2 CASSRGLAGGPGTGELFF
TRBJ2-1 TRBV6-5 CASSYSNRDDEQFF
TRBJ1-3 TRBV2 CANQGFSGNTIYF
TRBJ1-5 TRBV6-5 CASSWTGGNQPQHF
TRBJ1-2 TRBV19 CASSTQDYRDRDGYTF
TRBJ1-4 TRBV6-5 CASSYETGFNEKLFF
TRBJ2-7 TRBV5-1 CASSPTAGSYEQYF
TRBJ1-5 TRBV19 CASQGQGNQPQHF
TRBJ1-2 TRBV19 CASTQDRESNYGYTF
TRBJ2-3 TRBV9 CASSSGLADGTDTQYF
TRBJ1-4 TRBV3-1/TRBV3-2 CASSHRGPNEKLFF
TRBJ2-7 TRBV2 CASSAIVVSRGSLREQYF
TRBJ1-1 TRBV29-1 CSVATGLSTEAFF
TRBJ1-1 TRBV7-2 CASSSRPGGGNTEAFF
TRBJ1-1 TRBV12-5 CASGSGGEARAFF
TRBJ2-1 TRBV7-6 CASSPSADNEQFF
TRBJ2-3 TRBV7-2 CASSNSGGSADTQYF
TRBJ1-3 TRBV6-6 CASSRRGPGNTIYF
TRBJ1-2 TRBV23-1 CASTPRGQPHYGYTF
TRBJ2-3 TRBV19 CASSQGQGTDTQYF
TRBJ2-1 TRBV4-3 CASSQVSQGVEQFF
TRBJ2-3 TRBV5-4 CALTDRDLSADTQYF
TRBJ2-1 TRBV6-2/TRBV6-3 CASSPRQRPYNEQFF
TRBJ2-2 TRBV10-3 CAISASQRIGTGELFF
TRBJ2-7 TRBV6-6 CASSNFGGGGEQYF
TRBJ2-2 TRBV2 CASSEWGAGELFF
TRBJ1-1 TRBV7-9 CASSSNTGATEAFF
TRBJ1-2 TRBV7-9 CASSFSDYGYTF
TRBJ2-3 TRBV9 CASSAGTSTDTQYF
TRBJ2-1 TRBV6-6 CASSLPRDRVTEQFF
TRBJ2-7 TRBV30 CAWSPVGKGSYEQYF
TRBJ1-2 TRBV7-3 CASSFGDGYTF
TRBJ2-7 TRBV10-2 CASSENGAYEQYF
TRBJ1-2 TRBV29-1 CSAGQADGYTF
TRBJ2-5 TRBV21-1 CASSKIGTGRGRNQETQYF
TRBJ1-4 TRBV2 CASAGTNEKLFF
TRBJ2-3 TRBV5-1 CASSRASGGRPPTDTQYF